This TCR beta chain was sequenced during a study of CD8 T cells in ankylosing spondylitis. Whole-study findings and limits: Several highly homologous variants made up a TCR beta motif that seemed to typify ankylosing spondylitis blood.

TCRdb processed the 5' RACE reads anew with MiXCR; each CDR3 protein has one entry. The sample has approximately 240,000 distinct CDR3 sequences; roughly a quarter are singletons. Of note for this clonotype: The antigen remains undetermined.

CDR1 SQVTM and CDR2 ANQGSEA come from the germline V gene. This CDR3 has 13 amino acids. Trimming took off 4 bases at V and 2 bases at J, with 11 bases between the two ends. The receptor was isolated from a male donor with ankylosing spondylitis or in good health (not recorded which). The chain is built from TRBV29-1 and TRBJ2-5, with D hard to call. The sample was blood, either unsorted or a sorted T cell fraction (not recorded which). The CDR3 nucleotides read TGCAGCGTTGTTCTCGTAGATCAAGAGACCCAGTACTTC. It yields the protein CSVVLVDQETQYF.